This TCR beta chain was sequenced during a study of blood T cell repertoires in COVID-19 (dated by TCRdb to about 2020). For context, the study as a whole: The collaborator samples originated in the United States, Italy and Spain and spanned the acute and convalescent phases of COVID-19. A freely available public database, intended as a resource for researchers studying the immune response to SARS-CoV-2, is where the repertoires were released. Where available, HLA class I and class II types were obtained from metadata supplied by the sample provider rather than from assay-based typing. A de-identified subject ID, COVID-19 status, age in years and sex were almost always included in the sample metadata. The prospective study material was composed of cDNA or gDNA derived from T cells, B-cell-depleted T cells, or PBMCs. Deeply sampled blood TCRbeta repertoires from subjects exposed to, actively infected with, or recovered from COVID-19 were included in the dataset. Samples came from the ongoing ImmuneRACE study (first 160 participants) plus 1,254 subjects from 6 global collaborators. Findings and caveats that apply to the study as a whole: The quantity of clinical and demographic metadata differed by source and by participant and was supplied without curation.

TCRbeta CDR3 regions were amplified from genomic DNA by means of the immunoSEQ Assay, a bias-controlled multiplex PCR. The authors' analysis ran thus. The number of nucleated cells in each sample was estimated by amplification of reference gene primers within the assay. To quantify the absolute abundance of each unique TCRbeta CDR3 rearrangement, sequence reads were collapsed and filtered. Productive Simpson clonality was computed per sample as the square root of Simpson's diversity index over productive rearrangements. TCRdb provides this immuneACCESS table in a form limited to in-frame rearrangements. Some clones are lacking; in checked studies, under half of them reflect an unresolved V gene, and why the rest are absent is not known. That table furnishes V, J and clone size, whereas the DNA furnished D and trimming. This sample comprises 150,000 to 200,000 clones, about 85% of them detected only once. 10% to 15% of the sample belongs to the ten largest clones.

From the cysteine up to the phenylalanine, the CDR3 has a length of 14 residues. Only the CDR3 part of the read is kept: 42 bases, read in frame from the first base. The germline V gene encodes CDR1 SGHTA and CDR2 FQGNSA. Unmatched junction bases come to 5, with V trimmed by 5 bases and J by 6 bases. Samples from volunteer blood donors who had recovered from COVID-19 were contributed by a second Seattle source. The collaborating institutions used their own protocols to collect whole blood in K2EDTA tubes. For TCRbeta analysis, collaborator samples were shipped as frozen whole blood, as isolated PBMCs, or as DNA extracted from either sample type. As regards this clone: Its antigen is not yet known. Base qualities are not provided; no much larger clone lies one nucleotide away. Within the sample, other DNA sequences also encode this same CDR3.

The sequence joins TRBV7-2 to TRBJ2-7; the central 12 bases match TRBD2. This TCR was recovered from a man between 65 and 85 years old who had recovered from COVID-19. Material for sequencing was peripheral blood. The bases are TGTGCCAGCAGCGCCCTAGCGGGAGGGGTCGAGCAGTACTTC. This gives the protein CASSALAGGVEQYF.